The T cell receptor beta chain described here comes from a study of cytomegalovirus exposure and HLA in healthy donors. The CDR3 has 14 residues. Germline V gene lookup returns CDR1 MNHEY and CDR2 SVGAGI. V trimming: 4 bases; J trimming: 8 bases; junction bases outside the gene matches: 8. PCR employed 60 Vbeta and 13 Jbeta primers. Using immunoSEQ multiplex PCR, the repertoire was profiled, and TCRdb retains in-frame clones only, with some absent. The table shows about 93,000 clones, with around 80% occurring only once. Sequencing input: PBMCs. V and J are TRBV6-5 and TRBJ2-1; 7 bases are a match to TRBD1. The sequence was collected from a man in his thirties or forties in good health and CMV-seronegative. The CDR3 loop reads CASSLQGDVYEQFF. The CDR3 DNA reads TGTGCCAGCAGTTTGCAGGGGGACGTATATGAGCAGTTCTTC.